One sample yielded the 27 T cell receptor beta chains listed below, sequenced in a study of T cell clonality in common variable immunodeficiency. Clones were read by immunoSEQ multiplex PCR, and TCRdb kept only the in-frame ones, dropping some. The sample was found to contain roughly 58,000 clones, and every one recurs. The sample taken for sequencing was peripheral blood mononuclear cells. The receptors derive from a person aged 18 to 75 in good health.

In its sample, this clone was seen many times. The read comes to an end 3 residues before the CDR3 does, leaving the germline J gene to fill in the end. This rearrangement joins TRBV13 to TRBJ2-2; 7 bases agree with TRBD1. Germline V CDR1 and CDR2: PRHDT, FYEKMQ (reference sequence). This CDR3 is built from 17 residues. Unmatched junction bases numbered 10, after V lost 5 bases and J lost 1 base. The CDR3 sequence is CASSAHNRGMNTGELFF. The CDR3 DNA, read in part, is TGTGCCAGCAGCGCCCACAACAGGGGAATGAACACCGGGGAG. Variable domain in full (rest from reference TRBV13 and TRBJ2-2): AAGVIQSPRHLIKEKRETATLKCYPIPRHDTVYWYQQGPGQDPQFLISFYEKMQSDKGSIPDRFSAQQFSDYHSELNMSSLELGDSALYFCASSAHNRGMNTGELFFGEGSRLTVL.

This clone was counted at least ten times. The read stops 3 residues short of the end of the CDR3; the missing end is completed from the germline J gene. Additional DNA sequences in this sample encode the identical CDR3. The rearrangement links TRBV5-1 to TRBJ1-3; D is unresolved. Trimming cost V 1 base and J 0 bases, with 5 bases left between them. The CDR3 spans 14 residues. Germline values: CDR1 SGHRS, CDR2 YFSETQ. The sequenced CDR3 bases are TGCGCCAGCAGCTTGACAGTCTCTGGAAACACC. This codes for CASSLTVSGNT. The full-length CDR3 reads as CASSLTVSGNTIYF.

There are many counts of this clone. The read is 3 residues too short to cover the CDR3 end, so that end is filled in from the germline J gene. The chain uses TRBV5-4 and TRBJ2-3, with a possible D match to TRBD2 (6 bases). The V and J ends lost 3 bases and 6 bases respectively, with 11 bases between them. The CDR3 has 13 amino acids. Germline loops: CDR1 SGHNT, CDR2 YYREEE (reference sequence). Incomplete CDR3 DNA: TGTGCCAGCAGCTCCAACCGGGGGGATACG. Its translation: CASSSNRGDT. The full CDR3 protein reads CASSSNRGDTQYF. The full variable domain, its missing parts supplied by reference TRBV5-4 and TRBJ2-3, is ETGVTQSPTHLIKTRGQQVTLRCSSQSGHNTVSWYQQALGQGPQFIFQYYREEENGRGNFPPRFSGLQFPNYSSELNVNALELDDSALYLCASSSNRGDTQYFGPGTRLTVL.

This clone was recorded many times. The CDR3 loop is CSARDLGRSGATYNEQFF. CDR3 DNA (partial): TGCAGTGCTAGAGATCTCGGGCGTAGCGGGGCGACCTACAATGAG. The chain uses TRBV20-1 and TRBJ2-1, with 8 bases lining up with TRBD2. Coverage ceases 3 residues before the CDR3 finishes, and the germline J gene fills in the end. CDR1 DFQATT and CDR2 SNEGSKA come from the germline V gene (reference sequence). V lost 0 bases, J lost 2 bases, and 12 bases stayed unmatched. This CDR3 spans 18 amino acids.

At least ten counts were recorded for this clone. The read terminates 3 residues before the CDR3 end, so the remaining end is supplied by the germline J gene. The chain has TRBV19 and TRBJ2-4, with D uncertain. V was trimmed by 3 bases and J by 0 bases, leaving 9 bases between them. The length of the CDR3 is 15 residues. From germline, CDR1 is LNHDA and CDR2 SQIVND (reference sequence). The CDR3 sequence: CASSIVHLAKNIQYF. Partial CDR3 DNA: TGTGCCAGTAGTATTGTCCATTTAGCCAAAAACATT.

Only a few counts were recorded for this clone. The read ends 3 residues before the CDR3 terminus; that terminus is restored from the germline J gene. The rearrangement uses TRBV5-1 and TRBJ1-2; perhaps TRBD1 as D (6 bases). V gave up 6 bases and J gave up 7 bases, with 13 bases separating them. The CDR3 loop spans 12 amino acids. Germline lookup yields CDR1 SGHRS and CDR2 YFSETQ. CDR3: CASNPGEGGYTF. CDR3 DNA, as far as it was read: TGCGCCAGCAACCCAGGGGAGGGTGGC.

This clone was found many times. The read finishes 3 residues shy of the CDR3 end, and the germline J gene is used to complete it. The chain is built from TRBV12-3 or TRBV12-4 and TRBJ2-1, with D possibly TRBD1 on 6 matching bases. The CDR3 loop spans 14 amino acids. V was cut by 5 bases and J by 6 bases, with 14 bases left in between. The sequenced part of the CDR3 DNA is TGTGCCAGCAGTACCCGGACAGTTGTCAATGAG. Amino acids: CASSTRTVVNE. The full CDR3 reads CASSTRTVVNEQFF.

Notes on this clone: The sequence runs out 3 residues before the end of the CDR3; the remainder is reconstructed from the germline J gene. The chain is built from TRBV19 and TRBJ1-3; 8 bases match TRBD1. The CDR3 extends over 15 amino acids. Per the germline V gene, CDR1 is LNHDA and CDR2 is SQIVND (reference sequence). Trimming cost V 3 bases and J 4 bases; bases outside gene matches: 5. The covered CDR3 bases are TGTGCCAGTAGTATGCAGGGGGCGGCCGGAAACACC. It yields the protein CASSMQGAAGNT. The entire CDR3 protein reads CASSMQGAAGNTIYF.

This clone was counted a few times. The CDR3 is cut off 3 residues early in the read; its end comes from the germline J gene. The chain joins TRBV11-3 to TRBJ2-7; 9 bases align to TRBD1. Germline trimming cut 4 bases from V and 4 bases from J; bases unmatched to any gene: 8. This CDR3 has 15 residues. Germline loops: CDR1 SGHNT, CDR2 YENEEA. CDR3 residues: CASSSQAGQGYEQYF. CDR3 DNA, as far as it was read: TGTGCCAGCAGCTCTCAGGCGGGACAGGGATACGAG.

This clone appeared many times. The read gets to within 3 residues of the CDR3 end, and the germline J gene fills in the rest. V is TRBV2 and J is TRBJ2-2; no clear D. The V end lost 0 bases, the J end lost 3 bases, and 11 bases lay between the germline ends. Germline V gene sequence: CDR1 SNHLY, CDR2 FYNNEI. This CDR3 has 16 residues. The sequenced part of the CDR3 DNA is TGTGCCAGCAGTGAAGCGCGGCCGGAACACACCGGGGAG. The encoded protein is CASSEARPEHTGE. The full CDR3 is CASSEARPEHTGELFF.

This clone appeared a few times. Read data end 3 residues before the CDR3 end; the end is taken from the germline J gene. The V gene is TRBV7-9, the J gene TRBJ1-2; no reliable D call. Germline V gene lookup returns CDR1 SEHNR and CDR2 FQNEAQ (reference sequence). This CDR3 contains 12 residues. This CDR3 is CASSLTSGGYTF. The sequenced part of the CDR3 DNA is TGTGCCAGCAGCTTGACTAGCGGGGGC.

About this clone: With the read ending 3 residues before the CDR3 end, the germline J gene is used to fill in that end. The gene calls are TRBV7-6 and TRBJ1-1, with D uncertain. The CDR3 totals 13 residues. Germline CDR1 and CDR2: SGHVS and FNYEAQ. Trimming took 6 bases from V and 3 from J, leaving 11 bases between them. Partial CDR3 DNA: TGTGCCAGCAGTCACGACGGGGACACTGAA. Encoded protein: CASSHDGDTE. The whole CDR3 sequence reads CASSHDGDTEAFF.

This clone has more than one count but fewer than ten. The read comes to an end 3 residues before the CDR3 does, leaving the germline J gene to fill in the end. V and J are TRBV13 and TRBJ2-2, with 7 bases matching TRBD2. The CDR3 is 15 amino acids. Germline CDR1 is PRHDT and CDR2 is FYEKMQ (reference sequence). The CDR3 here is CASSERGGSNEKLFF. CDR3 bases read: TGTGCCAGCAGCGAGCGGGGAGGGAGCAATGAAAAG.

The sample holds many counts of this clone. The read ends 3 residues early relative to the CDR3; the germline J gene fills the gap. The V call is TRBV19, the J call TRBJ1-2; D uncertain. The CDR3 runs 11 residues. Germline V CDR1 and CDR2: LNHDA, SQIVND (reference sequence). Partial CDR3 DNA: TGTGCCAGTAGTATTTCACACGGC. It codes for CASSISHG. The whole CDR3 reads CASSISHGYTF.

This clone was seen repeatedly, ten times or more. The read finishes 3 residues shy of the CDR3 end, and the germline J gene is used to complete it. The V call is TRBV7-6, the J call TRBJ1-5, with D maybe TRBD1 (6 bases). The CDR3 is 16 amino acids. Germline CDR1 and CDR2: SGHVS and FNYEAQ. V lost 5 bases and J lost 3, with 17 bases in between. The CDR3 reads CASSAGARRSNQPQHF. The sequenced CDR3 bases are TGTGCCAGCAGCGCGGGGGCCAGGCGATCCAATCAGCCC. Using reference TRBV7-6 and TRBJ1-5 for the parts outside the CDR3, the full variable domain is GAGVSQSPRYKVTKRGQDVALRCDPISGHVSLYWYRQALGQGPEFLTYFNYEAQQDKSGLPNDRFSAERPEGSISTLTIQRTEQRDSAMYRCASSAGARRSNQPQHFGDGTRLSIL.

This clone has at least ten counts. The read stops 3 residues short of the end of the CDR3; the missing end is completed from the germline J gene. The chain recombines TRBV4-2 with TRBJ2-5, with unresolved D. Per germline, CDR1 LGHNA and CDR2 YNFKEQ. The CDR3 extends over 14 amino acids. Trimming took off 1 base at V and 1 base at J, with 7 bases between the two ends. The sequenced part of the CDR3 DNA is TGTGCCAGCAGCCAAGCCGGGTCCCAAGAGACC. Protein product: CASSQAGSQET. The full CDR3 reads CASSQAGSQETQYF.

This clone was seen many times. The CDR3 reads CASSLTGLDEKLFF. The sequenced part of the CDR3 DNA is TGTGCCAGTAGCCTGACAGGGCTAGATGAAAAA. V is TRBV19 and J is TRBJ1-4; 7 nucleotides agree with TRBD1. The CDR3 is cut off 3 residues early in the read; its end comes from the germline J gene. The CDR3 is 14 residues long. Germline V gene lookup returns CDR1 LNHDA and CDR2 SQIVND (reference sequence). J was trimmed by 6 bases and V by 6 bases; bases with no gene match: 7.

This clone has ten or more counts. The read ends 3 residues before the CDR3 terminus; that terminus is restored from the germline J gene. The chain is built from TRBV6-2 or TRBV6-3 and TRBJ1-5; D is possibly TRBD1 (6 bases). The germline V and J ends were trimmed by 7 bases and 0 bases, with 10 bases remaining between them. This CDR3 is built from 14 residues. Germline V gene lookup returns CDR1 MNHEY and CDR2 SVGEGT. This CDR3 is CASKDRDSNQPQHF. The covered CDR3 bases are TGTGCCAGCAAGGACAGAGATAGCAATCAGCCC.

This clone came up many times. The read terminates 3 residues before the CDR3 end, so the remaining end is supplied by the germline J gene. The J gene is TRBJ1-2, the V gene TRBV10-3; D remains ambiguous. Germline assignment: CDR1 ENHRY and CDR2 SYGVKD. The ends were cut back, 4 bases at V and 4 bases at J, with 7 bases in the middle. CDR3 size: 12 residues. The CDR3 bases that were read are TGTGCCATCAGTGCACAGACCTATGGC. The encoded protein is CAISAQTYG. The entire CDR3 protein reads CAISAQTYGYTF.

There are a few counts of this clone. The read ends 3 residues shy of where the CDR3 ends; the end is completed using the germline J gene. V usage is TRBV19 and J usage is TRBJ1-2, with 8 bases lining up with TRBD1. The CDR3 runs to 15 residues. Germline-derived CDR1 and CDR2 are LNHDA and SQIVND (reference sequence). CDR3 DNA, as far as it was read: TGTGCCAGTAGTATCGTTGCCAGGGGGCTGGATGAC. This gives the protein CASSIVARGLDD. The CDR3 in its entirety is CASSIVARGLDDYTF.

In its sample, this clone was seen many times. The observed sequence ends 3 residues before the CDR3 terminus, with the missing tail filled in from the germline J gene. The rearrangement joins TRBV30 to TRBJ2-1; TRBD2 matches at 8 bases. From germline, CDR1 is GTSNPN and CDR2 SVGIG (reference sequence). With 7 bases clipped from V and 7 bases from J, the junction kept 6 bases outside the gene matches. This CDR3 is built from 12 residues. The CDR3 protein is CASTLADNEQFF. The CDR3 DNA, read in part, is TGTGCCTCCACACTAGCGGATAATGAG.

Ten or more counts support this clone. The read gets to within 3 residues of the CDR3 end, and the germline J gene fills in the rest. This chain connects TRBV29-1 to TRBJ2-1; 10 bases agree with TRBD1. The V and J ends lost 7 bases and 1 base, in that order; junction bases with no gene match: 7. This CDR3 has 15 residues. Germline values: CDR1 SQVTM, CDR2 ANQGSEA. CDR3 DNA (partial): TGCAGCGCTCCCGGGACAGGGGAATCCTACAATGAG. Translating gives CSAPGTGESYNE. The entire CDR3 protein reads CSAPGTGESYNEQFF.

In its sample, this clone was seen many times. The CDR3 is cut off 3 residues early in the read; its end comes from the germline J gene. The V and J genes are TRBV6-4 and TRBJ1-1; no clear D gene. The length of the CDR3 is 14 residues. Between the trimmed V and J ends, which lost 0 bases and 1 base, there was a span of 6 bases. The germline V gene encodes CDR1 MRHNA and CDR2 SNTAGT. CDR3 in amino acids: CASSDSAGNTEAFF. The sequenced part of the CDR3 DNA is TGTGCCAGCAGTGACTCTGCAGGGAACACTGAA.

This clone was detected ten times or more. Coverage ceases 3 residues before the CDR3 finishes, and the germline J gene fills in the end. The J gene is TRBJ2-5, the V gene TRBV20-1; TRBD2 agrees at 7 bases. The CDR3 is 13 residues long. V was clipped by 0 bases and J by 5 bases; unmatched bases: 3. Germline V lookup: CDR1 DFQATT, CDR2 SNEGSKA (reference sequence). The CDR3 sequence: CSARDRAGETQYF. The sequenced CDR3 bases are TGCAGTGCTAGAGATCGAGCGGGGGAGACC.

This clone has a count of ten or more. Read coverage stops 3 residues before the CDR3 terminus; the germline J gene supplies the remainder. The genes are TRBV7-8 and TRBJ2-5; 8 positions agree with TRBD2. Germline CDR1 is SGHVS and CDR2 is FQNEAQ. CDR3 length: 15 residues. V was clipped by 5 bases and J by 5 bases; unmatched bases: 10. CDR3 region: CASSPLEAGDETQYF. The CDR3 DNA, read in part, is TGTGCCAGCAGCCCGTTAGAAGCGGGGGATGAGACC.

Comment on this clone: The observed sequence ends 3 residues before the CDR3 terminus, with the missing tail filled in from the germline J gene. The rearrangement joins TRBV19 to TRBJ1-1; 7 bases match TRBD1. The CDR3 has 15 amino acids. The germline gives CDR1 LNHDA, CDR2 SQIVND (reference sequence). CDR3 DNA (partial): TGTGCCAGTACCCCACAGGACAGGACTAACTATGGC. Translating gives CASTPQDRTNYG. The complete CDR3 sequence is CASTPQDRTNYGAFF. The variable domain in full, completed from reference TRBV19 and TRBJ1-1, reads DGGITQSPKYLFRKEGQNVTLSCEQNLNHDAMYWYRQDPGQGLRLIYYSQIVNDFQKGDIAEGYSVSREKKESFPLTVTSAQKNPTAFYLCASTPQDRTNYGAFFGQGTRLTVV.

Points on this clone: The read comes to an end 3 residues before the CDR3 does, leaving the germline J gene to fill in the end. This chain joins TRBV18 and TRBJ1-4; weak D call: TRBD1 (6 bases). This CDR3 spans 18 amino acids. Germline V gene sequence: CDR1 KGHSH, CDR2 LQKENI. The CDR3: CASSLQGDKGADNSPLFF. The covered CDR3 bases are TGTGCCAGCTCATTACAGGGTGATAAAGGCGCGGATAATTCACCA. The whole variable domain, remainder taken from reference TRBV18 and TRBJ1-4, is NAGVMQNPRHLVRRRGQEARLRCSPMKGHSHVYWYRQLPEEGLKFMVYLQKENIIDESGMPKERFSAEFPKEGPSILRIQQVVRGDSAAYFCASSLQGDKGADNSPLFFGSGTQLSVL.